Here is one T cell receptor beta chain with its context. The data derive from a study of CD8 T cells in Susac syndrome. Study at large: Blood was drawn from patients with Susac syndrome. At that point, they were therapy-naive, on corticosteroids, or on intravenous immunoglobulin alone.

RNA in amounts of about 0.5 to 1 ug was reverse transcribed with random hexamers. Multiplex immunoSEQ PCR targeted 54 Vbeta and 13 Jbeta TCR beta segments. TCRdb reanalysed the immunoSEQ multiplex PCR reads using MiXCR and keeps one entry per CDR3 protein. The sample shows about 180,000 distinct CDR3 sequences, 94% of them seen only once. The V end was cut by 6 bases, the J end by 6 bases, with 17 bases between. Per germline, CDR1 DFQATT and CDR2 SNEGSKA (reference sequence). There are 13 residues in the CDR3. This chain joins TRBV20-1 and TRBJ1-1, with D possibly TRBD1 on 6 matching bases. This sequence was found in a human donor with Susac syndrome. The specimen sequenced was CD4+ T cells from PBMCs. The CDR3 here is CSAIIDRNAEAFF. CDR3 coding DNA: TGCAGTGCCATCATCGACAGGAATGCTGAAGCTTTCTTT.